Listed below are T cell receptor beta chains from one sample, sequenced in a study of blood T cell repertoires in COVID-19. The table came from immunoSEQ multiplex PCR; TCRdb's copy has only in-frame clones and leaves some out. The sample holds about 300,000 clones, around 88% seen once. Sequences were obtained from peripheral blood. These receptors came from a woman in her 30s with COVID-19, enrolled during active disease. Each CDR3 is given with its conserved first and last residue. D genes are given only for firm matches. Clone size is not always given. Where it is, it says once, few, many or a class for expanded clones.

abundance | j_gene | v_gene | len | d_gene | CDR3aa | CDR3nt
. | TRBJ1-6 | TRBV24-1 | 22 | TRBD1 | CATSPPTSGTAPKSSYNSPLHF | TGTGCCACCAGTCCCCCTACGTCCGGGACAGCGCCTAAGAGCTCCTATAATTCACCCCTCCACTTT
. | TRBJ1-2 | TRBV4-2 | 16 | . | CASSQAGLKPGYGYTF | TGTGCCAGCAGCCAAGCGGGCCTCAAACCGGGATATGGCTACACCTTC
. | TRBJ2-5 | TRBV7-2 | 17 | TRBD2 | CASSTGTSGGAWETQYF | TGTGCCAGCAGCACCGGGACTAGCGGGGGGGCCTGGGAGACCCAGTACTTC
. | TRBJ1-2 | TRBV4-1 | 15 | . | CASRPRTGMIYGYTF | TGCGCCAGCAGGCCCCGGACCGGGATGATATATGGCTACACCTTC
. | TRBJ1-4 | TRBV2 | 15 | . | CASSGNSLLTEKLFF | TGTGCCAGCAGTGGGAACAGCTTACTTACGGAAAAACTGTTTTTT
. | TRBJ1-2 | TRBV29-1 | 11 | . | CSVVGRRGYTF | TGCAGCGTTGTCGGGCGGAGGGGCTACACCTTC
. | TRBJ1-6 | TRBV20-1 | 15 | . | CSASRGMTYNSPLHF | TGCAGTGCTAGTCGGGGTATGACCTATAATTCACCCCTCCACTTT
. | TRBJ1-3 | TRBV10-3 | 16 | . | CAISAGTQLSGNTIYF | TGTGCCATCAGTGCAGGGACTCAGCTCTCTGGAAACACCATATATTTT
. | TRBJ2-7 | TRBV10-3 | 13 | TRBD1 | CASTDRGVYEQYF | TGTGCCTCAACGGACAGGGGGGTGTACGAGCAGTACTTC
. | TRBJ1-3 | TRBV9 | 16 | TRBD1 | CASSVGGTGVGDTIYF | TGTGCCAGCAGCGTAGGGGGGACAGGGGTAGGCGACACCATATATTTT
. | TRBJ2-5 | TRBV4-2 | 14 | . | CASSQDTSQETQYF | TGTGCCAGCAGCCAAGATACAAGTCAAGAGACCCAGTACTTC
. | TRBJ1-5 | TRBV18 | 14 | TRBD1 | CASSPRQGVQPQHF | TGTGCCAGCTCACCCAGACAGGGTGTACAGCCCCAGCATTTT
. | TRBJ2-2 | TRBV11-3 | 14 | TRBD1 | CASSLAGGTGELFF | TGTGCCAGCAGCTTAGCAGGGGGCACCGGGGAGCTGTTTTTT
. | TRBJ1-3 | TRBV7-8 | 15 | TRBD1 | CASSLTGGSGNTIYF | TGTGCCAGCAGCTTAACAGGGGGCTCTGGAAACACCATATATTTT
. | TRBJ1-2 | TRBV4-3 | 13 | . | CASSQSGHLSYTF | TGCGCCAGCAGCCAATCAGGGCATTTAAGCTACACCTTC
once | TRBJ2-7 | TRBV7-3 | 15 | . | CASSSGPGSSYEQYF | TGTGCCAGCAGCTCCGGACCCGGGAGTTCCTACGAGCAGTACTTC
many | TRBJ1-6 | TRBV24-1 | 14 | . | CATSDSGVNSPLHF | TGTGCCACCAGTGATTCAGGGGTGAATTCACCCCTCCACTTT
. | TRBJ1-1 | TRBV19 | 13 | TRBD1 | CASSFSGGTEAFF | TGTGCCAGTAGCTTTTCAGGGGGCACTGAAGCTTTCTTT
once | TRBJ1-6 | TRBV5-6 | 15 | . | CASSLGGRGNSPLHF | TGTGCCAGCAGCTTGGGAGGAAGGGGAAATTCACCCCTCCACTTT
. | TRBJ2-1 | TRBV11-2 | 18 | TRBD2 | CASSPRLAGLSSYNEQFF | TGTGCCAGCAGCCCACGACTAGCGGGGCTGAGCTCCTACAATGAGCAGTTCTTC
. | TRBJ2-7 | TRBV27 | 14 | TRBD1 | CASSSQGTGPKQYF | TGTGCCAGCAGTTCCCAAGGGACAGGGCCCAAGCAGTACTTC
. | TRBJ2-2 | TRBV5-1 | 16 | . | CASGGKDRENTGELFF | TGCGCCAGCGGGGGGAAAGACAGGGAGAACACCGGGGAGCTGTTTTTT
. | TRBJ2-3 | TRBV5-1 | 17 | TRBD1 | CASSPGAGTGDTDTQYF | TGCGCCAGCAGCCCGGGGGCCGGGACAGGGGACACAGATACGCAGTATTTT
. | TRBJ1-5 | TRBV7-9 | 13 | TRBD1 | CASSPTGSQPQHF | TGTGCCAGCAGCCCGACAGGGTCTCAGCCCCAGCATTTT
. | TRBJ2-2 | TRBV9 | 14 | . | CASSATSNTGELFF | TGTGCCAGCAGCGCGACATCTAACACCGGGGAGCTGTTTTTT
. | TRBJ1-5 | TRBV5-6 | 16 | TRBD1 | CASSLWGTGSNQPQHF | TGTGCCAGCAGCTTGTGGGGGACAGGGAGCAATCAGCCCCAGCATTTT
. | TRBJ2-1 | TRBV2 | 14 | TRBD2 | CASRRTSGGGEQFF | TGTGCCAGCAGGAGGACTAGCGGGGGAGGGGAACAGTTCTTC
. | TRBJ1-2 | TRBV6-5 | 15 | . | CASTFAGGANYGYTF | TGTGCCAGCACCTTCGCCGGGGGGGCTAACTATGGCTACACCTTC
few | TRBJ1-1 | TRBV5-1 | 18 | TRBD1 | CASSPGRQGRELNTEAFF | TGCGCCAGCAGCCCGGGGAGACAGGGAAGGGAGTTGAACACTGAAGCTTTCTTT